This T cell receptor (beta chain) was sequenced in a study of lymphopenia after photon versus proton radiotherapy. Points from the study as a whole: Relative stability marked proton patients; photon patients lost diversity and naive cells.

For this clone: Its cognate antigen is unknown.

The assay was immunoSEQ multiplex PCR, and TCRdb's table has in-frame clones only and misses some. The sample has more than 15,000 clones; approximately 86% are singletons. Trimming removed 5 bases from V and 6 bases from J, with 17 bases in between. The CDR3 consists of 15 residues. Germline V gene lookup returns CDR1 SGHTA and CDR2 FQGNSA. This sample comprised peripheral blood, obtained from a patient treated with proton-based radiotherapy. The genes are TRBV7-2 and TRBJ2-1; D remains ambiguous. This TCR came from a woman aged 60-75 years with cholangiocarcinoma. Some clones in this sample may be carry-over from other donors' samples. CDR3 in DNA: TGTGCCAGCAGCCAGGTGAGCAGGACGATCAATGAGCAGTTCTTC. Translated, it gives CASSQVSRTINEQFF.